The 14 T cell receptor beta chains in this list originate from one sample, sequenced in a study of blood T cells in healthy people across ages. The use of a sample-barcoded 5' primer and a J-beta primer mix characterized a second PCR of roughly 6 to 11 cycles. TCRdb reprocessed the 5' RACE reads with MiXCR, giving one entry per CDR3 protein. This table has approximately 800,000 distinct CDR3 sequences, about 25% appearing once. The sample also formed part of further work on T cells of mothers and their children.

The sequencing input was blood. These receptor sequences come from a boy between 10 and 17 years old in good health.

This clonotype has a handful of counts. This chain joins TRBV7-9 and TRBJ2-5, with 10 bases lining up with TRBD2. The better agreement between TRBJ2-1 and the DNA end casts doubt on the J call. The germline CDR1 and CDR2 sequences are SEHNR and FQNEAQ (reference sequence). The length of the CDR3 is 15 residues. The CDR3 reads CASSFPSGSIYEQFF. In nucleotides, the CDR3 is TGTGCCAGCAGCTTCCCTAGCGGGAGTATCTATGAGCAGTTCTTC.

V and J are TRBV20-1 and TRBJ1-2, with D possibly being TRBD1 (5 bases). With 1 base removed from V and 6 bases from J, the gap between germline ends came to 9 bases. The CDR3 runs to 12 residues. The germline CDR1 and CDR2 sequences are DFQATT and SNEGSKA (reference sequence). The CDR3 loop reads CSARAGNHGYTF. The CDR3 DNA follows: TGCAGTGCTAGAGCAGGGAACCATGGCTACACCTTC.

V and J are TRBV6-2 or TRBV6-3 and TRBJ2-7; TRBD1 matches 8 bases. Germline V CDR1 and CDR2: MNHEY, SVGEGT. Germline trimming cut 8 bases from V and 2 bases from J; bases unmatched to any gene: 2. This CDR3 region has 12 residues. The CDR3 coding sequence is TGTGCCAGCGAGACAGGGGCCTACGAGCAGTACTTC. Its protein product is CASETGAYEQYF.

Only a few counts were recorded for this clonotype. The rearrangement uses TRBV29-1 and TRBJ2-5; D not resolved. The germline CDR1 and CDR2 sequences are SQVTM and ANQGSEA. The germline V and J ends were trimmed by 3 bases and 7 bases, with 18 bases remaining between them. The CDR3 extends over 14 amino acids. CDR3 nucleotide sequence: TGCAGCGTTGAGTTCGGGCTAGAGGTGGGGACCCAGTACTTC. Protein: CSVEFGLEVGTQYF. The complete variable domain, with remaining parts taken from reference TRBV29-1 and TRBJ2-5, reads SAVISQKPSRDICQRGTSLTIQCQVDSQVTMMFWYRQQPGQSLTLIATANQGSEATYESGFVIDKFPISRPNLTFSTLTVSNMSPEDSSIYLCSVEFGLEVGTQYFGPGTRLLVL.

This clonotype was observed a few times. This chain connects TRBV2 to TRBJ2-1; 8 bases match TRBD2. This CDR3 contains 16 residues. Germline CDR1 SNHLY, CDR2 FYNNEI. Trimming at V came to 7 bases and at J to 7 bases, leaving 15 bases not matched to a gene. Here the CDR3 reads CASTERSPREGNEQFF. As DNA, the CDR3 is TGTGCCAGCACCGAGCGGTCCCCCCGGGAGGGTAATGAGCAGTTCTTC.

The table lists this clonotype with a few counts. V is TRBV19 and J is TRBJ2-1; TRBD2 matches 8 bases. The trim removed 3 bases at V and 4 bases at J, leaving 5 bases unmatched. This CDR3 spans 15 amino acids. Per germline, CDR1 LNHDA and CDR2 SQIVND (reference sequence). The CDR3 protein is CASSIELAAYNEQFF. CDR3 DNA: TGTGCCAGTAGTATCGAACTAGCGGCGTACAATGAGCAGTTCTTC.

This clonotype was observed a handful of times. The CDR3 spells CASSYPGTETYEQYF. The CDR3 coding sequence is TGTGCCAGCAGCTACCCCGGGACAGAGACCTACGAGCAGTACTTC. The chain joins TRBV7-2 to TRBJ2-7, with 7 positions matching TRBD1. The V and J ends lost 4 bases and 2 bases, in that order; junction bases with no gene match: 8. CDR1 and CDR2 (germline): SGHTA, FQGNSA. CDR3 length: 15 residues. Complete variable domain (other parts from reference TRBV7-2 and TRBJ2-7): GAGVSQSPSNKVTEKGKDVELRCDPISGHTALYWYRQSLGQGLEFLIYFQGNSAPDKSGLPSDRFSAERTGGSVSTLTIQRTQQEDSAVYLCASSYPGTETYEQYFGPGTRLTVT.

This clonotype was seen a handful of times. The V call is TRBV25-1, the J call TRBJ2-3; no clear D. CDR3 length: 15 amino acids. The ends were cut back, 5 bases at V and 0 bases at J, with 12 bases in the middle. The V gene's germline CDR1 is MGHDK and CDR2 SYGVNS. In nucleotides, the CDR3 is TGTGCCAGCAGTACTCCTCGCTCCAGCACAGATACGCAGTATTTT. Protein sequence: CASSTPRSSTDTQYF.

The chain joins TRBV20-1 to TRBJ2-4; D possibly corresponds to TRBD2 (7 bases). Trimming left V 6 bases short and J 9 bases short, with 21 bases between. CDR3 length: 14 amino acids. The germline V gene encodes CDR1 DFQATT and CDR2 SNEGSKA (reference sequence). The CDR3, as DNA: TGCAGTGCGCCCCGTGGGGGGGCGACGTCCATTCAGTACTTC. This encodes CSAPRGGATSIQYF.

This clonotype was recorded a few times. The rearrangement uses TRBV11-2 and TRBJ1-6; D perhaps matches TRBD1 (6 bases). Germline-derived CDR1 and CDR2 are SGHAT and FQNNGV. There are 14 residues in the CDR3. V dropped 3 bases and J dropped 9 bases, with 12 bases sitting between them. The CDR3 nucleotides are TGTGCCAGCAGCTTCGGGAAGGGGGGTTCACCCCTCCACTTT. This codes for CASSFGKGGSPLHF. Based on the CDR3 plus reference TRBV11-2 and TRBJ1-6, the full variable domain is EAGVAQSPRYKIIEKRQSVAFWCNPISGHATLYWYQQILGQGPKLLIQFQNNGVVDDSQLPKDRFSAERLKGVDSTLKIQPAKLEDSAVYLCASSFGKGGSPLHFGNGTRLTVT.

This clonotype appeared a few times. The chain couples TRBV6-1 to TRBJ1-4; D might be TRBD1 (5 bases). V was trimmed by 7 bases and J by 8 bases, leaving 20 bases between them. CDR3 length: 15 residues. Germline CDR1 MNHNS, CDR2 SASEGT. The CDR3 region has the DNA TGTGCCAGCAAAACAAGTAGGGGACTGGAGGAAAAACTGTTTTTT. Protein sequence: CASKTSRGLEEKLFF.

On this clonotype itself: Since no conserved phenylalanine or tryptophan closes the CDR3, a read error is the likely cause. The V call is TRBV29-1, the J call TRBJ2-1; 8 nucleotides align to TRBD2. This CDR3 is built from 16 residues. Germline V lookup: CDR1 SQVTM, CDR2 ANQGSEA. With 0 bases clipped from V and 1 base from J, the junction kept 5 bases outside the gene matches. The CDR3 sequence is CSVEERGGRSYNEQFL. CDR3 in DNA: TGCAGCGTTGAAGAAAGGGGCGGGAGGTCCTACAATGAGCAGTTCCTC.

The count of this clonotype is one. The V call is TRBV6-1, the J call TRBJ2-7, with D tentatively TRBD2 (5 bases). The ends were cut back, 2 bases at V and 2 bases at J, with 19 bases in the middle. Germline CDR1 is MNHNS and CDR2 is SASEGT. The CDR3 loop spans 17 amino acids. The DNA for the CDR3 is TGTGCCAGCAGTGAACCACCTGGACTCCCTTTAACCTACGAGCAGTACTTC. It yields the protein CASSEPPGLPLTYEQYF.

This chain links TRBV20-1 with TRBJ1-4; no firm D call. The length of the CDR3 is 13 residues. V lost 6 bases to trimming and J lost 3 bases, with 11 bases between them. Germline CDR1 is DFQATT and CDR2 is SNEGSKA (reference sequence). The DNA of the CDR3 is TGCAGTGCCTTAGGTGTTTCTAATGAAAAACTGTTTTTT. It encodes CSALGVSNEKLFF.